The 21 T cell receptor beta chains presented below share a single source sample, sequenced in a study of blood T cell repertoires in COVID-19. Clones were read by immunoSEQ multiplex PCR, and TCRdb kept only the in-frame ones, dropping some. The data contain about 270,000 clones, around 86% of them seen just once; the ten biggest clones take up around 2.9%. Sequences were obtained from peripheral blood. These receptors came from a woman aged 55-69 years with active or convalescent COVID-19.

This clone was found once. The V call is TRBV12-3 or TRBV12-4, the J call TRBJ1-2, with D perhaps matching TRBD1 (6 bases). This CDR3 is built from 13 residues. V was cut by 2 bases and J by 7 bases, with 11 bases left in between. In DNA, the CDR3 is TGTGCCAGCAGTTTATCCAGGGGAGCTGGCTACACCTTC. It codes for CASSLSRGAGYTF.

The rearrangement links TRBV6-1 to TRBJ2-2; 9 bases fit TRBD1. J was trimmed by 3 bases and V by 0 bases; bases with no gene match: 8. The CDR3 is 18 residues long. Germline V lookup: CDR1 MNHNS, CDR2 SASEGT. CDR3 protein: CASSEAGTGKRHTGELFF. CDR3 bases: TGTGCCAGCAGTGAAGCAGGGACAGGGAAGAGGCACACCGGGGAGCTGTTTTTT.

The chain has TRBV7-2 and TRBJ1-1; tentative D call: TRBD1 (6 bases). V was shortened by 8 bases and J by 5 bases, with 21 bases between the two germline ends. The CDR3 runs 15 residues. Germline V gives CDR1 SGHTA, CDR2 FQGNSA. The CDR3 DNA reads TGTGCCAGCCTCCCCCTTCCAGGGGCTTGGACTGAAGCTTTCTTT. It codes for CASLPLPGAWTEAFF.

This sequence joins TRBV5-4 and TRBJ2-2; 9 nucleotides align to TRBD1. This CDR3 contains 15 residues. The junction had 2 bases not matched to a gene; V was cut back by 0 bases and J by 5 bases. Germline lookup yields CDR1 SGHNT and CDR2 YYREEE (reference sequence). CDR3 in amino acids: CASSLDGQGTGELFF. In nucleotides, the CDR3 is TGTGCCAGCAGCTTGGACGGACAGGGGACCGGGGAGCTGTTTTTT.

This clone was counted only a few times. The chain recombines TRBV3-1 (or the pseudogene TRBV3-2) with TRBJ2-3, with 7 bases identical to TRBD2. The trim removed 3 bases at V and 3 bases at J, leaving 9 bases unmatched. The CDR3 is 16 amino acids. From germline, CDR1 is LGHDT and CDR2 YNNKEL (reference sequence). The CDR3 DNA follows: TGTGCCAGCAGCCAGCCTCGACTAGCAGGTACAGATACGCAGTATTTT. As protein: CASSQPRLAGTDTQYF.

The J gene is TRBJ2-1, the V gene TRBV10-3; 11 positions agree with TRBD2. The CDR3 loop spans 18 amino acids. J was trimmed by 0 bases and V by 6 bases; bases with no gene match: 10. Per the germline V gene, CDR1 is ENHRY and CDR2 is SYGVKD. CDR3 sequence (DNA): TGTGCCATCAGAGGGCTAGCGGGGGGAAATAGCTCCTACAATGAGCAGTTCTTC. Translated, it gives CAIRGLAGGNSSYNEQFF.

The rearrangement uses TRBV20-1 and TRBJ2-5; possibly TRBD2 for D (6 bases). The CDR3 runs 12 residues. Germline-derived CDR1 and CDR2 are DFQATT and SNEGSKA (reference sequence). Trimming removed 3 bases at V and 4 bases at J, with 9 bases between. In DNA, the CDR3 is TGCAGTGCTAGTTTGGGGGGAGAGACCCAGTACTTC. Amino acid sequence: CSASLGGETQYF.

The gene calls are TRBV19 and TRBJ1-5; 9 bases are shared with TRBD1. Germline V lookup: CDR1 LNHDA, CDR2 SQIVND (reference sequence). Unmatched junction bases numbered 4, after V lost 8 bases and J lost 5 bases. The CDR3 covers 13 residues. The CDR3 region is CASGQGRDQPQHF. DNA of the CDR3: TGTGCCAGTGGACAGGGGCGAGATCAGCCCCAGCATTTT.

The chain uses TRBV18 and TRBJ1-1; D may be TRBD1 (5 bases). The CDR3 has 15 amino acids. CDR1 and CDR2 (germline): KGHSH, LQKENI. Between the trimmed V and J ends, which lost 1 base and 4 bases, there was a span of 13 bases. CDR3 loop: CASSPQARRGTEAFF. CDR3 bases: TGTGCCAGCTCACCACAGGCCCGAAGGGGCACTGAAGCTTTCTTT.

This chain connects TRBV7-2 to TRBJ2-1; the D gene is possibly TRBD2 (6 bases). This CDR3 has 17 amino acids. Germline CDR1 reads SGHTA; CDR2 reads FQGNSA. V shed 5 bases and J shed 0 bases, with 17 bases lying between them. DNA for the CDR3: TGTGCCAGCAGCCCGCGGACTACTCCGAGCTCCTACAATGAGCAGTTCTTC. This encodes CASSPRTTPSSYNEQFF.

This sequence joins TRBV15 and TRBJ2-1; perhaps TRBD2 as D (7 bases). V gave up 0 bases and J gave up 9 bases, with 18 bases separating them. The CDR3 contains 16 residues. Germline V gene lookup returns CDR1 LNHNV and CDR2 YYDKDF (reference sequence). The CDR3 sequence: CATSRDTSGGRSEQFF. The DNA for the CDR3 is TGTGCCACCAGCAGAGACACTTCGGGGGGCCGGAGTGAGCAGTTCTTC.

This chain links TRBV19 with TRBJ1-1; D call uncertain. Germline V CDR1 and CDR2: LNHDA, SQIVND (reference sequence). V gave up 3 bases and J gave up 2 bases, with 16 bases separating them. The CDR3 sequence is 16 residues long. DNA for the CDR3: TGTGCCAGTAGTATTATCATCGCGGTGACTAACACTGAAGCTTTCTTT. Translation: CASSIIIAVTNTEAFF.

The J gene is TRBJ1-2, the V gene TRBV5-6; D is unclear. V was trimmed by 5 bases and J by 4 bases, leaving 9 bases between them. The CDR3 runs 12 residues. Germline CDR1 reads SGHDT; CDR2 reads YYEEEE. DNA of the CDR3: TGTGCCAGCAGAAGTAGTTCCTATGGCTACACCTTC. Its protein is CASRSSSYGYTF. The full variable domain, rest sourced from reference TRBV5-6 and TRBJ1-2, is DAGVTQSPTHLIKTRGQQVTLRCSPKSGHDTVSWYQQALGQGPQFIFQYYEEEERQRGNFPDRFSGHQFPNYSSELNVNALLLGDSALYLCASRSSSYGYTFGSGTRLTVV.

The chain combines TRBV2 with TRBJ2-3; D perhaps matches TRBD1 (6 bases). Germline-derived CDR1 and CDR2 are SNHLY and FYNNEI. V lost 6 bases and J 5 bases, leaving 15 bases between the germline ends. The CDR3 is 14 residues long. Here the CDR3 reads CASSRGPEGDTQYF. CDR3 DNA: TGTGCCAGCAGCAGGGGTCCCGAGGGAGATACGCAGTATTTT.

In this sample, this clone turned up a few times. J is TRBJ1-2 and V is TRBV5-6; TRBD1 might be the D (5 bases). Per the germline V gene, CDR1 is SGHDT and CDR2 is YYEEEE. V was clipped by 1 base and J by 8 bases, with 9 bases between them. The CDR3 runs to 12 residues. DNA of the CDR3: TGTGCCAGCAGCTTGAGGGGACTGGGCTACACCTTC. As protein: CASSLRGLGYTF. The variable domain in full, completed from reference TRBV5-6 and TRBJ1-2, reads DAGVTQSPTHLIKTRGQQVTLRCSPKSGHDTVSWYQQALGQGPQFIFQYYEEEERQRGNFPDRFSGHQFPNYSSELNVNALLLGDSALYLCASSLRGLGYTFGSGTRLTVV.

The genes are TRBV10-3 and TRBJ2-5; 11 bases map to TRBD2. Near its end, the DNA agrees better with TRBJ2-7, so the J call may be wrong. CDR1 is ENHRY and CDR2 is SYGVKD in the germline V gene. This CDR3 spans 15 amino acids. CDR3 protein: CAIRPGLAGSYEQYF. The CDR3 DNA sequence: TGTGCCATCAGGCCAGGACTAGCGGGCTCCTACGAGCAGTACTTC.

With respect to this clone: Lacking the conserved final phenylalanine or tryptophan, this CDR3 likely reflects a read error. The DNA is left out, because the CDR3 cannot be placed on it with certainty; the CDR3 is given as TCRdb lists it. The J gene is TRBJ1-6, the V gene TRBV10-3. Both ends counted, the CDR3 spans 12 residues. CDR1 is ENHRY, CDR2 SYGVKD, per germline. Here the CDR3 reads CAISESLHPKVS.

This clone was observed once. The chain joins TRBV7-8 to TRBJ2-7; a weak D match, TRBD1 (5 bases). CDR3 length equals 15 residues. In germline, CDR1 is SGHVS, CDR2 FQNEAQ. Trimming stripped 5 bases from V and 2 bases from J, with 16 bases between. In nucleotides, the CDR3 is TGTGCCAGCAGCAATCGTAGAACAGGTCCCTACGAGCAGTACTTC. This encodes CASSNRRTGPYEQYF.

The chain links TRBV7-3 to TRBJ2-2; tentatively, D is TRBD2 (6 bases). Between the trimmed V and J ends, which lost 3 bases and 5 bases, there was a span of 7 bases. Germline CDR1 is SGHTA and CDR2 is FQGTGA. The CDR3 spans 13 residues. The CDR3 sequence is CASSLTSTGELFF. CDR3 DNA sequence: TGTGCCAGCAGCTTGACTAGTACCGGGGAGCTGTTTTTT. The whole variable domain, filled in from reference TRBV7-3 and TRBJ2-2, reads GAGVSQTPSNKVTEKGKYVELRCDPISGHTALYWYRQSLGQGPEFLIYFQGTGAADDSGLPNDRFFAVRPEGSVSTLKIQRTERGDSAVYLCASSLTSTGELFFGEGSRLTVL.

This chain joins TRBV7-9 and TRBJ2-3; D call uncertain. The CDR3 totals 13 residues. The germline gives CDR1 SEHNR, CDR2 FQNEAQ (reference sequence). V was shortened by 2 bases and J by 3 bases, with 6 bases between the two germline ends. In DNA, the CDR3 is TGTGCCAGCAGCTTAACCGGGACAGATACGCAGTATTTT. It translates to CASSLTGTDTQYF.

The V gene is TRBV5-1, the J gene TRBJ1-6; 7 nucleotides align to TRBD1. With V trimmed by 0 bases and J by 5 bases, 2 bases remained unmatched. The CDR3 extends over 15 amino acids. Germline V CDR1 and CDR2: SGHRS, YFSETQ. The CDR3 coding sequence is TGCGCCAGCAGCTTGGAGGGGGCGCATAATTCACCCCTCCACTTT. It is translated as CASSLEGAHNSPLHF.